This T cell receptor beta chain was recorded in a study of human T cells and chemical hapten exposure. Turning to the study itself: Epicutaneous patch tests delivered 0.01% DPC to the upper back, with evaluation at 6 days.

Time point here: pre-sensitization, week 0. Regarding treatment: therapeutic diphenylcyclopropenone sensitization with weekly scalp DPC. The germline gives CDR1 SEHNR, CDR2 FQNEAQ (reference sequence). V lost 5 bases and J 5 bases, leaving 9 bases between the germline ends. The CDR3 extends over 12 amino acids. Original data processing: Sample TCR totals centred on a median of about 100,000, ranging about 20,000 to 690,600. MiXCR was run by TCRdb on the RACE reads, yielding one entry per CDR3 protein. V and J calls and clone size were set by TCRdb, not the authors. This table holds more than 150,000 distinct CDR3 sequences, under 35% found once. In its sample, this clonotype was seen a few times.

The clonotype originates from a woman in her twenties or thirties with alopecia areata. Some clones in this sample may be carry-over from other donors' samples. The rearrangement links TRBV7-9 to TRBJ1-1; no definite D call. This sample comprised whole blood, obtained in connection with sensitization to the hapten diphenylcyclopropenone (DPC). CDR3 residues: CASSQGWTEAFF. As DNA, the CDR3 is TGTGCCAGCAGCCAAGGATGGACTGAAGCTTTCTTT.